Listed here are 9 T cell receptor beta chains from one sample, sequenced in a study of T cell clones after liver transplantation. Sequencing was performed with immunoSEQ multiplex PCR; in TCRdb, only in-frame clones are kept and a portion is missing. The sample yields about 100,000 clones, around 83% seen once. Here the sequenced sample was CD4+ T cells from blood, taken before liver transplant. These receptors all stem from a human donor who received a liver transplant.

V is TRBV28 and J is TRBJ1-6, with D possibly TRBD1 on 6 matching bases. Between the trimmed V and J ends, which lost 5 bases and 6 bases, there was a span of 11 bases. The CDR3 is made up of 14 amino acids. Looked up from germline, CDR1 is MDHEN and CDR2 is SYDVKM. The CDR3 here is CASSPGQLNSPLHF. DNA of the CDR3: TGTGCCAGCAGTCCAGGACAGCTTAATTCACCCCTCCACTTT.

This chain joins TRBV19 and TRBJ1-5; the D gene is possibly TRBD1 (5 bases). The ends were cut back, 0 bases at V and 5 bases at J, with 11 bases in the middle. This CDR3 comprises 15 residues. Looked up from germline, CDR1 is LNHDA and CDR2 is SQIVND (reference sequence). For the CDR3, the DNA is TGTGCCAGTAGTATAGAGTCAGGGCCCCATCAGCCCCAGCATTTT. This encodes CASSIESGPHQPQHF.

This sequence joins TRBV7-9 and TRBJ2-1; D gene ambiguous. CDR3 length equals 11 residues. Germline CDR1 SEHNR, CDR2 FQNEAQ (reference sequence). Trimming stripped 5 bases from V and 7 bases from J, with 6 bases between. CDR3 in amino acids: CASSLGNEQFF. The CDR3 bases are TGTGCCAGCAGCCTGGGGAATGAGCAGTTCTTC.

The chain combines TRBV5-6 with TRBJ2-3; tentative D call: TRBD1 (6 bases). The germline V gene has CDR1 SGHDT and CDR2 YYEEEE. The CDR3 is 14 amino acids. Trimming took 5 bases from V and 2 from J, leaving 12 bases between them. CDR3 DNA sequence: TGTGCCAGCAGTGGGGGCGGCTACACAGATACGCAGTATTTT. Protein product: CASSGGGYTDTQYF. The complete variable domain, with remaining parts taken from reference TRBV5-6 and TRBJ2-3, reads DAGVTQSPTHLIKTRGQQVTLRCSPKSGHDTVSWYQQALGQGPQFIFQYYEEEERQRGNFPDRFSGHQFPNYSSELNVNALLLGDSALYLCASSGGGYTDTQYFGPGTRLTVL.

The chain employs TRBV30 and TRBJ2-5, with 8 bases fitting TRBD2. CDR1 and CDR2 (germline): GTSNPN, SVGIG (reference sequence). This CDR3 is built from 13 residues. The CDR3 DNA reads as TGTGCTTTGGGAACTAGCGGCCAAGAGACCCAGTACTTC. Residues: CALGTSGQETQYF.

This clone showed up just once. The rearrangement links TRBV6-1 to TRBJ2-7; no clear D gene. The CDR3 is made up of 14 amino acids. Germline V gene data show CDR1 as MNHNS and CDR2 as SASEGT. The V end lost 1 base, the J end lost 4 bases, and 11 bases lay between the germline ends. The CDR3 loop reads CASSEGPGFYEQYF. CDR3 nucleotide sequence: TGTGCCAGCAGTGAAGGCCCCGGGTTTTACGAGCAGTACTTC.

This chain joins TRBV5-6 and TRBJ2-1; D uncertain. CDR3 length: 13 residues. V lost 7 bases and J 0 bases, leaving 8 bases between the germline ends. Germline lookup yields CDR1 SGHDT and CDR2 YYEEEE. The chain's CDR3 is CASSVYSYNEQFF. CDR3 nucleotides: TGTGCCAGCTCGGTGTACTCCTACAATGAGCAGTTCTTC.

CDR3 residues: CASSLAGDRPQHF. CDR3 DNA sequence: TGCGCCAGCAGCTTGGCAGGCGACCGACCCCAGCATTTT. V gene TRBV5-1 combines with J gene TRBJ1-5; D is ambiguous. Germline V gene sequence: CDR1 SGHRS, CDR2 YFSETQ. V was clipped by 0 bases and J by 10 bases, with 11 bases between them. The CDR3 consists of 13 residues.

The V and J genes are TRBV5-4 and TRBJ2-1; 8 bases align to TRBD1. Germline trimming cut 0 bases from V and 6 bases from J; bases unmatched to any gene: 5. Germline lookup yields CDR1 SGHNT and CDR2 YYREEE (reference sequence). This CDR3 has 15 residues. The CDR3 coding sequence is TGTGCCAGCAGCTTGGGGGGGACAGGTGGCAATGAGCAGTTCTTC. This translates into CASSLGGTGGNEQFF.